These T cell receptor beta chains were read from a single sample in a study of blood T cell repertoires in COVID-19. Produced via immunoSEQ multiplex PCR; TCRdb's table is partial and in-frame only. The profile shows approximately 180,000 clones, 80% to 90% of them singletons. The sequenced material came from peripheral blood. The receptors derive from a human donor with active or convalescent COVID-19. The donor label of this sample is uncertain. CDR3s include the opening cysteine and the closing phenylalanine or tryptophan. A D gene is named only where the DNA matches it firmly. Size tells how often a clone was seen (once, few, many) or the class of an expanded clone, and some rows leave it out.

TRBD1 - TRBJ2-3 TRBV7-2 CASSPQGVDTQYF TGTGCCAGCAGCCCGCAGGGGGTAGATACGCAGTATTTT
TRBD1 - TRBJ2-1 TRBV7-6 CASSLVGGQGRWNEQFF TGTGCCAGCAGCTTAGTGGGCGGACAGGGGAGGTGGAATGAGCAGTTCTTC
TRBD1 - TRBJ2-6 TRBV5-4 CASSSRTGTSGANVLTF TGTGCCAGCAGCTCCCGGACAGGGACCTCTGGGGCCAACGTCCTGACTTTC
- - TRBJ2-5 TRBV7-2 CASSFGPKGETQYF TGTGCCAGCAGCTTTGGGCCTAAAGGAGAGACCCAGTACTTC
- - TRBJ2-3 TRBV6-6 CASRQGGTDTQYF TGTGCCAGCAGGCAGGGCGGCACAGATACGCAGTATTTT
TRBD1 - TRBJ1-6 TRBV28 CASSLLGQGNSPLHF TGTGCCAGCAGTTTACTCGGACAGGGTAATTCACCCCTCCACTTT
TRBD2 - TRBJ2-7 TRBV5-1 CASSLSATSGRDEQYF TGCGCCAGCAGCTTGAGTGCGACTAGCGGACGGGACGAGCAGTACTTC
- - TRBJ1-1 TRBV6-5 CASSSGENTEAFF TGTGCCAGCAGTTCGGGAGAGAACACTGAAGCTTTCTTT
TRBD1 - TRBJ1-2 TRBV6-6 CASSYGEWDRSYGYTF TGTGCCAGCAGTTACGGGGAATGGGACAGAAGTTATGGCTACACCTTC
- - TRBJ1-6 TRBV14 CASSPFTGPNSPLHF TGTGCCAGCAGCCCCTTCACAGGGCCCAATTCACCCCTCCACTTT
TRBD1 - TRBJ2-7 TRBV28 CASLTPGTASYEQYF TGTGCCAGCCTAACCCCCGGGACAGCGTCCTACGAGCAGTACTTC
TRBD1 - TRBJ1-4 TRBV9 CASSPGQGLLEKLFF TGTGCCAGCAGCCCAGGACAGGGATTGTTGGAAAAACTGTTTTTT
- few TRBJ1-2 TRBV10-1 CASSESTAIYGYTF TGCGCCAGCAGTGAGAGTACAGCTATCTATGGCTACACCTTC
- - TRBJ1-4 TRBV9 CASSVGGGLTNEKLFF TGTGCCAGCAGCGTAGGAGGCGGGTTGACTAATGAAAAACTGTTTTTT
TRBD2 - TRBJ2-3 TRBV9 CASSVGLAGGATTQYF TGTGCCAGCAGCGTAGGACTAGCGGGGGGGGCGACTACGCAGTATTTT
TRBD1 - TRBJ1-4 TRBV5-1 CASSFAGGGGEKLFF TGCGCCAGCAGCTTTGCAGGGGGCGGGGGTGAAAAACTGTTTTTT
TRBD1 - TRBJ1-1 TRBV5-4 CASSLQGGGTEAFF TGTGCCAGCAGCTTACAGGGGGGAGGCACTGAAGCTTTCTTT
TRBD2 once TRBJ2-3 TRBV4-2 CASSRLLAGVGDTQYF TGTGCCAGCAGCCGCCTACTAGCGGGAGTAGGAGATACGCAGTATTTT
TRBD2 - TRBJ2-1 TRBV27 CASTSRGVSYNEQFF TGTGCCAGCACCTCCCGGGGGGTGTCCTACAATGAGCAGTTCTTC
- - TRBJ1-4 TRBV19 CASSPPRTFGTNEKLFF TGTGCCAGTAGTCCACCCCGAACGTTCGGAACTAATGAAAAACTGTTTTTT
- once TRBJ2-7 TRBV27 CASSPKETYEQYF TGTGCCAGCAGTCCCAAGGAGACCTACGAGCAGTACTTC
- - TRBJ1-6 TRBV27 CASSFQYNSPLHF TGTGCCAGCAGTTTTCAGTATAATTCACCCCTCCACTTT
- - TRBJ2-7 TRBV28 CASSSTHSYEQYF TGTGCCAGCAGTTCGACACATTCCTACGAGCAGTACTTC
- - TRBJ1-4 TRBV12-3/TRBV12-4 CASLRQTNEKLFF TGTGCCAGCTTACGACAAACTAATGAAAAACTGTTTTTT
- - TRBJ2-3 TRBV5-6 CASSVQLTDTQYF TGTGCCAGCAGCGTACAGCTCACAGATACGCAGTATTTT
- - TRBJ2-6 TRBV5-4 CASSPPWLNVLTF TGTGCCAGCAGCCCCCCGTGGCTCAACGTCCTGACTTTC
- - TRBJ2-1 TRBV19 CASSIRFRAKNNEQFF TGTGCCAGTAGTATAAGATTCAGGGCTAAGAACAATGAGCAGTTCTTC
- once TRBJ2-2 TRBV6-5 CASRQGNTGELFF TGTGCCAGCAGACAGGGGAACACCGGGGAGCTGTTTTTT
TRBD2 once TRBJ2-1 TRBV6-5 CASSYSAGGYNEQFF TGTGCCAGCAGTTACTCCGCGGGAGGCTACAATGAGCAGTTCTTC
- once TRBJ2-2 TRBV27 CASTIQENTGELFF TGTGCCAGCACCATACAGGAGAACACCGGGGAGCTGTTTTTT
TRBD1 - TRBJ2-6 TRBV18 CASSPQIGTANSGANVLTF TGTGCCAGCTCACCACAGATAGGGACAGCGAATTCTGGGGCCAACGTCCTGACTTTC